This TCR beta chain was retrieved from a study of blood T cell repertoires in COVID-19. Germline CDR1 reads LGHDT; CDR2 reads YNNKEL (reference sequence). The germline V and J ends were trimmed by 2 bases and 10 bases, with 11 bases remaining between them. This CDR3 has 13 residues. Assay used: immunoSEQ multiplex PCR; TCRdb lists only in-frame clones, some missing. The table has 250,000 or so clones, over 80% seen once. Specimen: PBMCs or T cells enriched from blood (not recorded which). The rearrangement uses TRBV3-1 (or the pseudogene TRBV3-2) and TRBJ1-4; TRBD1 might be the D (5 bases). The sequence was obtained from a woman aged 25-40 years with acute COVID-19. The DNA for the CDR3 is TGTGCCAGCAGCCAATCCGACCAGGGAAAACTGTTTTTT. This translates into CASSQSDQGKLFF.